The clone carrying this T cell receptor beta chain was detected ten times or more. Its antigen remains unknown. J was trimmed by 2 bases and V by 6 bases; bases with no gene match: 3. CDR1 DFQATT and CDR2 SNEGSKA come from the germline V gene (reference sequence). This CDR3 is 13 amino acids long. The sample comes from a study of CD8 T cells in ankylosing spondylitis. Study findings and constraints: A TCR beta motif of fewer than ten highly homologous variants seemed to mark ankylosing spondylitis blood. Previously reported in reactive arthritis synovial fluid and blood were some of the motif variants. As reported, disease-linked clones showed significant enrichment in matched ankylosing spondylitis synovial fluid.

TCRdb re-called the 5' RACE reads through MiXCR, storing one row per CDR3 protein. This sample has more than 95,000 distinct CDR3 sequences, with almost 8.5% found just once. The sequenced sample consisted of blood, either unsorted or a sorted T cell fraction (not recorded which). This TCR was recovered from a male donor with ankylosing spondylitis or in good health (not recorded which). The rearrangement links TRBV20-1 to TRBJ2-5; TRBD2 agrees at 10 bases. The CDR3 spells CSARTSGQETQYF. The CDR3 DNA reads as TGCAGTGCCAGGACTAGCGGACAAGAGACCCAGTACTTC.